The next 5 T cell receptor beta chains were all read from a single sample in a study of technical replicates of blood from four donors. This table comes from immunoSEQ multiplex PCR, and its TCRdb copy is limited to in-frame clones, with some not included. The sample comprises about 18,000 clones, about 79% of which are singletons, and 10% rests with the top ten. The sample taken for sequencing was PBMCs. These receptors were taken from a human donor in good health. Some clones in this sample may be carry-over from other donors' samples.

The chain has TRBV19 and TRBJ1-1; 8 bases fit TRBD1. The length of the CDR3 is 16 residues. With V trimmed by 4 bases and J by 0 bases, 7 bases remained unmatched. Germline V gene data show CDR1 as LNHDA and CDR2 as SQIVND (reference sequence). CDR3 protein: CASSTLDRGLNTEAFF. Here the CDR3 DNA reads TGTGCCAGTAGTACCCTAGACAGGGGTTTGAACACTGAAGCTTTCTTT.

V and J are TRBV5-1 and TRBJ1-2; the D is unclear. Trimming took off 0 bases at V and 6 bases at J, with 12 bases between the two ends. This CDR3 region has 14 residues. Per the germline V gene, CDR1 is SGHRS and CDR2 is YFSETQ. CDR3 in DNA: TGCGCCAGCAGCTTGGAAAGTCGAAGCGATGGCTACACCTTC. Translation: CASSLESRSDGYTF.

The chain links TRBV7-8 to TRBJ1-4, with D possibly matching TRBD1 (5 bases). This CDR3 spans 19 amino acids. Germline V gene lookup returns CDR1 SGHVS and CDR2 FQNEAQ. V lost 6 bases, J lost 0 bases, and 23 bases lay in between. CDR3 in DNA: TGTGCCAGCAGACCCGGACATACCACTAATTACGCAACTAATGAAAAACTGTTTTTT. Its translation: CASRPGHTTNYATNEKLFF.

The V and J genes are TRBV4-1 and TRBJ1-4; D may be TRBD1 (5 bases). CDR3 size: 14 residues. V lost 0 bases and J 7 bases, leaving 9 bases between the germline ends. From germline, CDR1 is MGHRA and CDR2 YSYEKL. CDR3: CASSQDPGSEKLFF. The DNA for the CDR3 is TGCGCCAGCAGCCAAGATCCAGGGTCTGAAAAACTGTTTTTT.

CDR3 sequence (DNA): TGTGCCAGCAGCACAACCATTTCAGATACGCAGTATTTT. It translates to CASSTTISDTQYF. The V and J genes are TRBV6-6 and TRBJ2-3; D is unclear. V dropped 6 bases and J dropped 4 bases, with 11 bases sitting between them. CDR3 length: 13 amino acids. The germline V gene encodes CDR1 MNHNY and CDR2 SVGAGI (reference sequence).